What follows are 3 T cell receptor beta chains derived from one specimen sequenced in a study of naive and memory T cell subsets. Both TRBC1 and TRBC2 were covered by a beta constant-region primer of two equimolar oligonucleotides. The ligated cDNA underwent four PCR rounds using SP2 and nested alpha and beta constant-region primers. TCRdb itself ran the UMI-ligation and nested PCR reads through MiXCR, one entry per CDR3 protein. The sample yields 95,000 to 150,000 distinct CDR3 sequences, about 36% seen once. Sequenced: central memory CD4+ T cells from blood. These receptors were obtained from a human donor in good health.

In its sample, this clonotype ranks as medium-sized. This chain links TRBV7-2 with TRBJ2-3; 9 bases are shared with TRBD1. CDR1 SGHTA and CDR2 FQGNSA come from the germline V gene. The ends lost 8 bases at V and 6 bases at J; junction bases unmatched: 6. This CDR3 contains 13 residues. CDR3 in amino acids: CASRGTGFDTQYF. DNA of the CDR3: TGTGCCAGCCGAGGGACAGGGTTTGATACGCAGTATTTT.

This clonotype was counted a few times. The V call is TRBV12-5, the J call TRBJ1-5; 8 bases are shared with TRBD1. Germline V gene lookup returns CDR1 LGHNT and CDR2 FRNRAP. The V gene end was trimmed by 1 base and the J gene end by 3 bases; junction bases not matched to a gene: 5. The CDR3 consists of 16 residues. The CDR3 DNA reads TGTGCTAGTGGTTTGGGGACAGGGCTCGACAATCAGCCCCAGCATTTT. Protein product: CASGLGTGLDNQPQHF.

About this clonotype itself: This may stem from a read error, because a much larger clone lies one nucleotide away. The chain is built from TRBV28 and TRBJ2-6, with 7 nucleotides matching TRBD2. The CDR3 has 17 residues. Per germline, CDR1 MDHEN and CDR2 SYDVKM. CDR3 residues: CASSPHLGGSGANALTF. For the CDR3, the DNA is TGTGCCAGCAGTCCCCACCTGGGGGGGAGTGGGGCCAACGCCCTGACTTTC.